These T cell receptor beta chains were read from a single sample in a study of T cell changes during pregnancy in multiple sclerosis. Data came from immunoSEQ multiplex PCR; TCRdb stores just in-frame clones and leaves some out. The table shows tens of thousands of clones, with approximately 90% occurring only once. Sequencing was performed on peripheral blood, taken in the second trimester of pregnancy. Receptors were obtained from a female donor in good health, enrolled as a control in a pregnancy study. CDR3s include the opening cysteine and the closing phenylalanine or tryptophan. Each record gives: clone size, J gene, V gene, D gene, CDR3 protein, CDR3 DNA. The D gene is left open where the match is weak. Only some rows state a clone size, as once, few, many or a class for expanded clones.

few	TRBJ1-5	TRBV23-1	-	CASSQCEVSNQPQHF	TGCGCCAGCAGTCAATGCGAGGTTAGCAATCAGCCCCAGCATTTT
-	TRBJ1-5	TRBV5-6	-	CASSVINQPQHF	TGTGCCAGCAGCGTTATAAATCAGCCCCAGCATTTT
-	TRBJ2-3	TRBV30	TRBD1	CAWSPRDSSFWRTDTQYF	TGTGCCTGGAGTCCCCGGGACAGCTCCTTCTGGCGCACAGATACGCAGTATTTT
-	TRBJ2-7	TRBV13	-	CASSQATGTYEQYF	TGTGCCAGCAGCCAAGCGACAGGAACCTACGAGCAGTACTTC
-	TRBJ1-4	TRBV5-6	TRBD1	CASSLVSAGGEKLFF	TGTGCCAGCAGCTTGGTTTCGGCAGGGGGGGAAAAACTGTTTTTT
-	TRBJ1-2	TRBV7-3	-	CASSLEGVEANYGYTF	TGTGCCAGCAGCTTGGAGGGAGTGGAAGCTAACTATGGCTACACCTTC
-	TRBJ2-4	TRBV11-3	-	CASSSGSGNIQYF	TGTGCCAGCAGCTCTGGTTCCGGGAACATTCAGTACTTC
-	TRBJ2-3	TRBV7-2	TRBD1	CASSPRQGRKDTQYF	TGTGCCAGCAGCCCTCGACAGGGCCGCAAAGATACGCAGTATTTT
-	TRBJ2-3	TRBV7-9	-	CASTLGHWDTQYF	TGTGCCAGCACCCTCGGACACTGGGATACGCAGTATTTT
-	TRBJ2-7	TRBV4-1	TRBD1	CASSQGDRNYEQYF	TGCGCCAGCAGCCAAGGGGACAGGAACTACGAGCAGTACTTC
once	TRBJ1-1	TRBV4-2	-	CASSPGMNTEAFF	TGTGCCAGCAGCCCGGGGATGAACACTGAAGCTTTCTTT
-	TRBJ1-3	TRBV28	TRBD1	CASSLLGGTGGGNTIYF	TGTGCCAGCAGTTTATTGGGCGGGACAGGGGGTGGAAACACCATATATTTT
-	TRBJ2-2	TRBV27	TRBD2	CASSPWGGSTGELFF	TGTGCCAGCAGCCCCTGGGGGGGGTCCACCGGGGAGCTGTTTTTT
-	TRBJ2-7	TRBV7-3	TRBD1	CASSFGTASSYEQYF	TGTGCCAGCAGCTTCGGGACAGCAAGCTCCTACGAGCAGTACTTC
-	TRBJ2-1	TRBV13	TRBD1	CATLLTGDEQFF	TGTGCCACCTTACTGACAGGGGATGAGCAGTTCTTC
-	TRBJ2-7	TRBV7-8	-	CASSRINYEQYF	TGTGCCAGCAGCCGTATTAACTACGAGCAGTACTTC
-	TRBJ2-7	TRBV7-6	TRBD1	CASSSGQGRYEQYF	TGTGCCAGCAGCTCGGGACAGGGGAGATACGAGCAGTACTTC
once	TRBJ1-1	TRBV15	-	CATSQLTLAGYLNTEAFF	TGTGCCACCAGCCAGTTAACTCTGGCGGGATATTTGAACACTGAAGCTTTCTTT
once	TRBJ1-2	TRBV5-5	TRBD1	CASSYLGTGQGYGYTF	TGTGCCAGCAGCTACCTCGGGACAGGACAGGGCTATGGCTACACCTTC
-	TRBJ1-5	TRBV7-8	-	CASSLGRVSNQPQHF	TGTGCCAGCAGCTTAGGCAGGGTAAGCAATCAGCCCCAGCATTTT
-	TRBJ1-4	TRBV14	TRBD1	CASSPGQGARSEKLFF	TGTGCCAGCAGCCCCGGACAGGGGGCGCGTAGTGAAAAACTGTTTTTT
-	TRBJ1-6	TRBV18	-	CASSPRQDSPLHF	TGTGCCAGCTCACCAAGACAGGATTCACCCCTCCACTTT
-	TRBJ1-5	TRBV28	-	CASSLLTENQPQHF	TGTGCCAGCAGTTTATTGACAGAGAATCAGCCCCAGCATTTT
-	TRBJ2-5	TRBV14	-	CASSLRGETQYF	TGTGCCAGCAGCCTTAGGGGGGAGACCCAGTACTTC
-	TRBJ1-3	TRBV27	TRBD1	CASSRGQGGNTIYF	TGTGCCAGCAGCCGGGGACAGGGCGGAAACACCATATATTTT
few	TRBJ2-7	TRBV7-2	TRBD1	CASSRGQGNYEQYF	TGTGCCAGCAGCCGAGGACAGGGGAACTACGAGCAGTACTTC
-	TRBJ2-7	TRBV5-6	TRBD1	CASSTRGQGKFYEQYF	TGTGCCAGCAGCACGAGAGGACAGGGGAAGTTCTACGAGCAGTACTTC
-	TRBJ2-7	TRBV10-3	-	CAISEAGMHEQYF	TGTGCCATCAGTGAGGCCGGGATGCACGAGCAGTACTTC
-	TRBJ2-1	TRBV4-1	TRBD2	CASSQGPLAGGPDEQFF	TGCGCCAGCAGCCAAGGCCCACTAGCGGGGGGGCCCGATGAGCAGTTCTTC
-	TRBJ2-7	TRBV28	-	CASSLGDRRQYF	TGTGCCAGCAGTTTAGGCGACAGGCGGCAGTACTTC
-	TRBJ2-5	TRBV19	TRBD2	CASSLNRPGLGEETQYF	TGTGCCAGTAGTTTAAACAGGCCGGGACTAGGGGAAGAGACCCAGTACTTC
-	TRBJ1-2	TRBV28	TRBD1	CASSRTGGAGYYGYTF	TGTGCCAGCAGTCGAACAGGGGGCGCCGGATACTATGGCTACACCTTC
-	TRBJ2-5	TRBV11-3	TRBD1	CASSPPGQGGETQYF	TGTGCCAGCAGCCCCCCGGGACAGGGAGGAGAGACCCAGTACTTC
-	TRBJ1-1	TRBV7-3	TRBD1	CASSLMPGQRMQAFF	TGTGCCAGCAGCTTAATGCCGGGACAGCGAATGCAAGCTTTCTTT
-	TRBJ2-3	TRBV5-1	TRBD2	CASSYTSGGSRSTDTQYF	TGCGCCAGCAGCTATACTAGCGGGGGCTCAAGGAGCACAGATACGCAGTATTTT
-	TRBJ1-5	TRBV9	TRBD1	CASSGDSNQPQHF	TGTGCCAGCAGCGGGGACAGTAATCAGCCCCAGCATTTT
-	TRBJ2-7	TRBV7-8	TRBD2	CASSLEGRGAPMEQYF	TGTGCCAGCAGCTTAGAAGGGCGGGGGGCCCCCATGGAGCAGTACTTC
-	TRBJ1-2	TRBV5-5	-	CASSPTGGYYGYTF	TGTGCCAGCAGCCCCACCGGCGGATACTATGGCTACACCTTC
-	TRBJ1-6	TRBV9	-	CASSVQGIPSPLHF	TGTGCCAGCAGCGTACAGGGTATCCCTTCACCCCTCCACTTT
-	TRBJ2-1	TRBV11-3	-	CASSLGGADNEQFF	TGTGCCAGCAGCTTAGGTGGGGCCGACAATGAGCAGTTCTTC